These T cell receptor beta chains were read from a single sample in a study of blood T cell repertoires in COVID-19. Generated by immunoSEQ multiplex PCR, the TCRdb table keeps only in-frame clones and is missing some. The sample has approximately 29,000 clones, less than 90% seen once. Source material: peripheral blood. All receptors come from a man aged 65 to 85 with active COVID-19. Each CDR3 is given with its conserved first and last residue. The order of the fields is V gene, D gene, clone size, J gene, CDR3 protein, CDR3 DNA. A D gene is named only where the DNA matches it firmly. Rows give clone size only sometimes, using once, few, many, or a class for an expanded clone.

TRBV6-2/TRBV6-3	NA	NA	TRBJ1-2	CASSSTPQILPPTF	TGTGCCAGCAGTTCGACTCCTCAGATACTTCCTCCCACCTTC
TRBV5-3	TRBD1	NA	TRBJ2-3	CARSSAWTGGSTDTQYF	TGTGCCAGAAGCTCGGCCTGGACAGGGGGTAGTACAGATACGCAGTATTTT
TRBV18	NA	NA	TRBJ2-7	CASSPAISLRYEQYF	TGTGCCAGCTCACCGGCCATCAGCCTGCGGTACGAGCAGTACTTC
TRBV27	NA	NA	TRBJ2-7	CASSYGGLVYEQYF	TGTGCCAGCAGTTATGGGGGCTTAGTCTACGAGCAGTACTTC
TRBV9	NA	once	TRBJ2-1	CASSSRGSGAYNEQFF	TGTGCCAGCAGCTCCCGGGGTAGCGGTGCCTACAATGAGCAGTTCTTC
TRBV4-3	NA	NA	TRBJ1-2	CASSQDRGMDGYTF	TGCGCCAGCAGCCAAGATAGGGGAATGGATGGCTACACCTTC
TRBV5-1	NA	NA	TRBJ2-3	CASSLDGKQSDTQYF	TGCGCCAGCAGCTTGGACGGGAAACAGTCAGATACGCAGTATTTT
TRBV6-1	NA	NA	TRBJ2-1	CASSEGLHYYNEQFF	TGTGCCAGCAGTGAAGGTTTACACTACTACAATGAGCAGTTCTTC
TRBV23-1	NA	NA	TRBJ1-1	CASSQKQGAGWDTEAFF	TGCGCCAGCAGTCAAAAACAGGGAGCCGGATGGGACACTGAAGCTTTCTTT
TRBV6-5	NA	NA	TRBJ1-1	CASGGGTPLNTEAFF	TGTGCCAGCGGGGGAGGGACACCCCTGAACACTGAAGCTTTCTTT
TRBV6-5	TRBD2	NA	TRBJ2-2	CASSRLATGELFF	TGTGCCAGCAGTAGACTAGCGACCGGGGAGCTGTTTTTT
TRBV18	TRBD2	NA	TRBJ2-3	CASSPLAGDTDTQYF	TGTGCCAGCTCACCACTAGCGGGAGACACAGATACGCAGTATTTT
TRBV19	TRBD1	NA	TRBJ1-2	CASSIKGALYGYTF	TGTGCCAGTAGTATAAAGGGGGCTCTATATGGCTACACCTTC
TRBV28	TRBD1	NA	TRBJ1-5	CASSWGQGGQPQHF	TGTGCCAGCAGCTGGGGACAGGGGGGACAGCCCCAGCATTTT
TRBV9	NA	NA	TRBJ2-7	CASSVHSDRFYEQYF	TGTGCCAGCAGCGTACATTCGGACAGATTTTACGAGCAGTACTTC
TRBV7-9	NA	NA	TRBJ1-1	CASSLIASTAEAFF	TGTGCCAGCAGCTTAATTGCGTCGACAGCCGAAGCTTTCTTT
TRBV28	NA	once	TRBJ1-5	CASGNLGANQPQHF	TGTGCCAGCGGTAACTTGGGGGCCAATCAGCCCCAGCATTTT
TRBV12-5	NA	NA	TRBJ2-1	CASGLPRSETSYNEQFF	TGTGCTAGTGGTTTGCCTCGTAGCGAGACCTCCTACAATGAGCAGTTCTTC
TRBV19	TRBD2	once	TRBJ2-1	CASSTWTSENNEQFF	TGTGCCAGTAGTACCTGGACTAGCGAGAACAATGAGCAGTTCTTC
TRBV2	TRBD2	NA	TRBJ2-1	CASSGGTSGNEQFF	TGTGCCAGCAGTGGGGGGACTAGCGGCAATGAGCAGTTCTTC
TRBV7-2	TRBD2	NA	TRBJ2-3	CASSLTSVLTQYF	TGTGCCAGCAGCTTAACTAGCGTCCTCACGCAGTATTTT
TRBV7-2	TRBD1	NA	TRBJ2-5	CASSSWDRGQTQYF	TGTGCCAGCAGCTCCTGGGACAGGGGCCAGACCCAGTACTTC
TRBV27	TRBD2	medium-sized	TRBJ2-7	CASRPTGGRGEQYF	TGTGCCAGCAGGCCAACCGGCGGGAGGGGAGAGCAGTACTTC
TRBV7-2	NA	few	TRBJ1-6	CASSLDGGIRSPLHF	TGTGCCAGCAGCTTAGACGGAGGGATTCGTTCACCCCTCCACTTT